This T cell receptor beta chain was documented in a study of beta chain features in type 1 diabetes. Regarding this clone: Its antigen is not known. Other nucleotide sequences in the sample specify the same CDR3.

Study observations and caveats: In the patient group, naive, central memory and Treg TCRB repertoires seemed more alike than in the healthy donor group. Using cDNA template may skew counts toward highly expressing activated cells. Here, the possible influence of HLA type (on TCRB rearrangement) remained unresolved.

CD45RO/CCR7/CD25/CD127/CD95/CD27 staining was used to isolate CD4+ naive, central memory, regulatory and stem cell-like memory cells by sorting. Looked up from germline, CDR1 is SGHTA and CDR2 is FQGNSA. The CDR3 sequence is 16 residues long. J gave up 4 bases and V 1 base, and 1 base lay outside the gene matches. The authors reverse transcribed all of the isolated RNA, so sequencing captured expressed TCRB transcripts. Sequencing used immunoSEQ multiplex PCR; TCRdb keeps in-frame clones, though not all of them. The table shows approximately 110,000 clones, with about two fifths occurring only once. Sequencing input: stem cell memory CD4+ T cells from blood. V is TRBV7-2 and J is TRBJ2-1; 13 nucleotides align to TRBD2. The TCR comes from a woman between 18 and 29 years old in good health. Here the CDR3 DNA reads TGTGCCAGCAGCTTAGGACTAGCGGGGGGTTACAATGAGCAGTTCTTC. It codes for CASSLGLAGGYNEQFF.